This TCR beta chain was captured by sequencing in a study of regulatory T cells in long-lasting Graves disease. Time point specified: persistent/refractory GD, antithyroid drugs over 5 years with positive TRAb. Making the TCR library involved RNA that had been extracted from PBMCs. Arm-PCR with iRepertoire HTBI primers amplified the CDR3 regions for these TCR beta libraries. TCRdb redid the calling of the multiplex PCR reads with MiXCR, one entry per CDR3 protein. Counted here are 350,000 to 450,000 distinct CDR3 sequences, roughly 20% occurring once; the ten biggest clones make up under 25%. The sample here was peripheral blood mononuclear cells (PBMCs), taken when the disease was refractory, from a patient treated with antithyroid drugs. This TCR derives from a female donor with Graves disease.

This chain's CDR3 is CASREGVSGEQYF. The CDR3 region has the DNA TGTGCCAGTAGGGAGGGGGTTTCGGGCGAGCAGTACTTC. The J gene is TRBJ2-7, the V gene TRBV19, with D perhaps matching TRBD1 or TRBD2 (6 bases each). This CDR3 is 13 amino acids long. The V gene's germline CDR1 is LNHDA and CDR2 SQIVND (reference sequence). V was cut by 6 bases and J by 6 bases, with 15 bases left in between.